This TCR beta chain was profiled in a study of memory CD4+ T cells and cytomegalovirus serostatus. Findings of the study overall: CD4+ memory repertoires contained about two fifths of the 164 reported CMV TCRbeta sequences.

Some clones are missing from TCRdb's copy, which holds only in-frame ones; the method was immunoSEQ multiplex PCR. This repertoire shows about 64,000 clones, roughly three quarters found once; its top ten account for roughly 1%. CDR1 is LGHNA and CDR2 is YNFKEQ in the germline V gene. This CDR3 is built from 15 residues. The ends lost 4 bases at V and 4 bases at J; junction bases unmatched: 9. Single viable CD3+CD4+CD8-CD45RO+ cells were sorted as the memory CD4+ T cells. Donors' CMV status reflects serum IgG against pp150, pp28, p38, p52. A note on this clone: Its specificity is unknown.

The receptor was isolated from an adult in good health and CMV-seronegative. The V gene is TRBV4-2, the J gene TRBJ2-7; TRBD2 aligns across 8 bases. The specimen sequenced was memory CD4+ T cells from blood. CDR3 residues: CASSPRSGSGYEQYF. The DNA for the CDR3 is TGTGCCAGCAGCCCCCGAAGCGGGAGTGGGTACGAGCAGTACTTC.